This record looks at one TCR beta chain sequence and its context. What it binds is unknown. This specimen belongs to a study of cytomegalovirus exposure and HLA in healthy donors. Whole-study results and caveats: Researchers catalogued approximately 160 TCR beta chains as cytomegalovirus-associated.

CDR1 is MNHEY and CDR2 is SVGAGI in the germline V gene. The CDR3 spans 16 residues. Trimming took 4 bases from V and 2 from J, leaving 17 bases between them. Some clones are missing from TCRdb's copy, which holds only in-frame ones; the method was immunoSEQ multiplex PCR. The table lists 150,000 or so clones, about 88% of them singletons. This receptor was taken from a woman aged 18-30 years in good health and CMV-seronegative. The rearrangement links TRBV6-5 to TRBJ2-5, with D possibly being TRBD1 (6 bases). The sequencing input was PBMCs. In DNA form, the CDR3 reads TGTGCCAGCAGTTCCACAACCGGGACAAAGCAAGAGACCCAGTACTTC. It specifies CASSSTTGTKQETQYF.